Below, 5 T cell receptor beta chains from the same sample are listed, as sequenced in a study of shared clonotypes between healthy human individuals. The data were produced by immunoSEQ multiplex PCR, yet TCRdb's version contains in-frame clones alone and is incomplete. The table includes 2 million or so clones, approximately 95% detected once. The sequencing input was naive CD4+ T cells sorted from blood. Regarding subset: CD45RA+ positively selected. All receptors come from a man aged 18 to 29 in good health.

The chain uses TRBV29-1 and TRBJ2-5; 7 bases align to TRBD2. The CDR3 runs 12 residues. Trimming at V came to 4 bases and at J to 5 bases, leaving 4 bases not matched to a gene. CDR1 SQVTM and CDR2 ANQGSEA come from the germline V gene. CDR3 DNA sequence: TGCAGCGTTGCTGAGGGAGGGGAGACCCAGTACTTC. As protein: CSVAEGGETQYF.

This clone was seen once. The sample has other DNA sequences that encode this CDR3 too. The rearrangement joins TRBV7-3 to TRBJ2-5; D is perhaps TRBD2 (5 bases). Trimming shortened V by 5 bases and J by 2 bases, and 9 bases separated the two germline ends. Germline loops: CDR1 SGHTA, CDR2 FQGTGA. The CDR3 runs 13 residues. The CDR3 nucleotides read TGTGCCAGCAGCCTGGGGAGACAAGAGACCCAGTACTTC. This encodes CASSLGRQETQYF.

V usage is TRBV5-4 and J usage is TRBJ2-7; D is tentatively TRBD1 or TRBD2 (6 bases each). Per the germline V gene, CDR1 is SGHNT and CDR2 is YYREEE (reference sequence). The V end lost 2 bases, the J end lost 3 bases, and 12 bases lay between the germline ends. This CDR3 spans 14 amino acids. The CDR3 region is CASSLGGGGYEQYF. The CDR3 DNA reads TGTGCCAGCAGCTTAGGGGGAGGCGGCTACGAGCAGTACTTC.

This chain links TRBV6-5 with TRBJ2-2; no clear D. Germline assignment: CDR1 MNHEY and CDR2 SVGAGI. V gave up 7 bases and J gave up 6 bases, with 6 bases separating them. The CDR3 has 11 amino acids. The CDR3 region is CASTQAGELFF. CDR3 DNA: TGTGCCAGCACGCAAGCCGGGGAGCTGTTTTTT.

The genes are TRBV30 and TRBJ2-2, with TRBD2 identical over 8 bases. The trim removed 1 base at V and 7 bases at J, leaving 8 bases unmatched. The germline V gene has CDR1 GTSNPN and CDR2 SVGIG (reference sequence). There are 15 residues in the CDR3. CDR3 protein: CAWSAGLVGGGELFF. The CDR3 bases are TGTGCCTGGAGTGCGGGACTAGTCGGAGGCGGGGAGCTGTTTTTT.